Listed here are 28 T cell receptor beta chains from one sample, sequenced in a study of OX40 agonist ivuxolimab in advanced cancers. Libraries were prepared by immunoSEQ multiplex PCR; TCRdb keeps only in-frame clonotypes and omits some of them. The sample has about 68,000 clones; more than 75% are singletons. The source material was CD4+ or CD8+ T cells sorted from blood, sampled in a trial of the OX40 agonist ivuxolimab. The receptors originated from an adult with an advanced solid tumor such as melanoma, head and neck, liver or kidney cancer.

This chain uses TRBV19 with TRBJ2-1, with a weak D call TRBD2 (5 bases). Trimming shortened V by 5 bases and J by 0 bases, and 11 bases separated the two germline ends. CDR1 and CDR2 from the germline V gene are LNHDA and SQIVND (reference sequence). There are 15 residues in the CDR3. CDR3 protein: CASSSLSGSYNEQFF. CDR3 bases: TGTGCCAGTAGTTCCCTGAGCGGCTCCTACAATGAGCAGTTCTTC.

The chain employs TRBV10-3 and TRBJ1-3; D remains ambiguous. The CDR3 covers 14 residues. The V gene's germline CDR1 is ENHRY and CDR2 SYGVKD. V was pared by 7 bases and J by 4 bases, with 14 bases between. CDR3 amino acids: CAIKPGEYGNTIYF. CDR3 DNA: TGTGCCATCAAGCCCGGGGAATACGGAAACACCATATATTTT.

This clone was seen only once. J is TRBJ1-6 and V is TRBV9; D may be TRBD1 (6 bases). V lost 4 bases to trimming and J lost 6 bases, with 17 bases between them. The germline V gene has CDR1 SGDLS and CDR2 YYNGEE. This CDR3 is 16 amino acids long. The CDR3 DNA reads as TGTGCCAGCAGCCCCTCTGGACAGACCACTAATTCACCCCTCCACTTT. It encodes CASSPSGQTTNSPLHF.

This chain uses TRBV23-1 with TRBJ1-6; 10 nucleotides match TRBD1. TRBV23-1 is given ORF status, its function remaining uncertain. Germline trimming cut 7 bases from V and 14 bases from J; bases unmatched to any gene: 14. The CDR3 consists of 15 residues. The CDR3 loop reads CASTTPGQGIVALHF. The CDR3 nucleotides read TGCGCCAGCACGACACCGGGACAGGGGATCGTGGCCCTCCACTTT.

The chain links TRBV11-2 to TRBJ1-6; a possible D gene is TRBD1 (5 bases). The CDR3 covers 15 residues. The V end was cut by 7 bases, the J end by 4 bases, with 14 bases between. Germline lookup yields CDR1 SGHAT and CDR2 FQNNGV. The CDR3 region has the DNA TGTGCCAGCACCCCGGGGCGGGGTTATAATTCACCCCTCCACTTT. Its protein is CASTPGRGYNSPLHF. Full variable domain (remainder filled in from reference TRBV11-2 and TRBJ1-6): EAGVAQSPRYKIIEKRQSVAFWCNPISGHATLYWYQQILGQGPKLLIQFQNNGVVDDSQLPKDRFSAERLKGVDSTLKIQPAKLEDSAVYLCASTPGRGYNSPLHFGNGTRLTVT.

V and J are TRBV5-4 and TRBJ2-1, with D possibly being TRBD2 (5 bases). Deletions cut 4 bases from V and 0 bases from J, with 11 bases between. The germline V gene encodes CDR1 SGHNT and CDR2 YYREEE (reference sequence). This CDR3 contains 15 residues. CDR3 nucleotides: TGTGCCAGCAGCACCTCAGGAGGCTCCTACAATGAGCAGTTCTTC. It is translated as CASSTSGGSYNEQFF.

This clone was seen only once. The CDR3 coding sequence is TGTGCCAGCAGTGTGGGGGGCAACTATGGCTACACCTTC. Protein: CASSVGGNYGYTF. The chain links TRBV7-8 to TRBJ1-2, with D perhaps TRBD1 (6 bases). CDR1 is SGHVS, CDR2 FQNEAQ, per germline. V was shortened by 6 bases and J by 2 bases, with 10 bases between the two germline ends. CDR3 size: 13 residues.

This sequence joins TRBV15 and TRBJ2-3; no definite D call. The CDR3 is 11 amino acids. The V gene lost 3 bases and the J gene lost 6 bases, with 4 bases spanning the gap. CDR1 and CDR2 (germline): LNHNV, YYDKDF (reference sequence). The CDR3 is CATSSSDTQYF. The CDR3 nucleotides are TGTGCCACCAGCAGTTCCGATACGCAGTATTTT.

This chain uses TRBV5-6 with TRBJ1-5; no definite D call. The germline CDR1 and CDR2 sequences are SGHDT and YYEEEE. The CDR3 contains 15 residues. V lost 2 bases, J lost 0 bases, and 9 bases lay in between. In DNA form, the CDR3 reads TGTGCCAGCAGCTTCTCTCCGAATAGCAATCAGCCCCAGCATTTT. This encodes CASSFSPNSNQPQHF.

The chain uses TRBV14 and TRBJ2-7; D may be TRBD1 (5 bases). The length of the CDR3 is 16 residues. V lost 4 bases to trimming and J lost 4 bases, with 20 bases between them. The germline gives CDR1 SGHDN, CDR2 FVKESK. CDR3 in amino acids: CASSPSRLLKGYEQYF. The CDR3 DNA reads as TGTGCCAGCAGCCCATCTAGGCTTTTAAAGGGGTACGAGCAGTACTTC.

The rearrangement links TRBV7-9 to TRBJ2-3; TRBD1 matches 7 bases. The V segment lost 5 bases and the J segment 5 bases; nucleotides outside the gene matches: 10. CDR3 length equals 15 residues. Per germline, CDR1 SEHNR and CDR2 FQNEAQ (reference sequence). DNA of the CDR3: TGTGCCAGCAGCCCCACAGGGGCGATGGGAGATACGCAGTATTTT. Its protein is CASSPTGAMGDTQYF.

The genes are TRBV28 and TRBJ2-7, with D tentatively TRBD1 (6 bases). This CDR3 comprises 14 residues. V lost 10 bases to trimming and J lost 2 bases, with 18 bases between them. Germline CDR1 and CDR2: MDHEN and SYDVKM. The CDR3 DNA reads TGTGCCACCAAGGGTTGGGACATAGCCTACGAGCAGTACTTC. Translation: CATKGWDIAYEQYF.

The chain is built from TRBV6-1 and TRBJ2-5; no clear D gene. With 2 bases removed from V and 5 bases from J, the gap between germline ends came to 15 bases. CDR3 length: 15 amino acids. The germline V gene has CDR1 MNHNS and CDR2 SASEGT. CDR3 amino acids: CASSENKWGWETQYF. The CDR3 region has the DNA TGTGCCAGCAGTGAAAACAAGTGGGGATGGGAGACCCAGTACTTC.

The sample holds one count of this clone. V is TRBV15 and J is TRBJ2-2, with a tentative D call TRBD1 (5 bases). This CDR3 comprises 15 residues. CDR1 LNHNV and CDR2 YYDKDF come from the germline V gene (reference sequence). Trimming cost V 0 bases and J 6 bases, with 11 bases left between them. CDR3 loop: CATSRDRDAAGELFF. CDR3 in DNA: TGTGCCACCAGCAGAGACAGGGATGCTGCCGGGGAGCTGTTTTTT.

The chain uses TRBV6-5 and TRBJ1-5; D gene uncertain. Germline lookup yields CDR1 MNHEY and CDR2 SVGAGI. Trimming left V 0 bases short and J 5 bases short, with 5 bases between. The CDR3 loop spans 13 amino acids. The CDR3 protein is CASSYSSDQPQHF. The CDR3 nucleotides read TGTGCCAGCAGTTACTCATCCGATCAGCCCCAGCATTTT.

The CDR3 is CASSLTALSSGNTIYF. Written as DNA, the CDR3 is TGTGCCAGCAGTTTAACGGCACTAAGCTCTGGAAACACCATATATTTT. The V call is TRBV27, the J call TRBJ1-3; the D is unclear. Trimming removed 2 bases from V and 0 bases from J, with 11 bases in between. Germline V gene sequence: CDR1 MNHEY, CDR2 SMNVEV (reference sequence). The CDR3 sequence is 16 residues long.

The rearrangement links TRBV7-2 to TRBJ2-3, with 8 positions matching TRBD1. Per germline, CDR1 SGHTA and CDR2 FQGNSA. V lost 3 bases to trimming and J lost 6 bases; unmatched junction nucleotides: 5. The CDR3 runs to 14 residues. CDR3 region: CASSFGTGEDTQYF. The CDR3 coding sequence is TGTGCCAGCAGCTTCGGGACAGGTGAGGATACGCAGTATTTT.

The chain recombines TRBV4-1 with TRBJ2-7, with TRBD1 identical over 8 bases. Germline V gene data show CDR1 as MGHRA and CDR2 as YSYEKL. This CDR3 region has 19 residues. V shed 3 bases and J 2 bases; nucleotides not matched to a gene: 18. CDR3 in DNA: TGCGCCAGCAGCCATTGGACAGGGTTAGTAGGGGAGCCCCCCTACGAGCAGTACTTC. It is translated as CASSHWTGLVGEPPYEQYF.

The chain links TRBV10-3 to TRBJ1-2, with 8 bases aligning to TRBD1. With V trimmed by 3 bases and J by 4 bases, 1 base remained unmatched. The germline V gene encodes CDR1 ENHRY and CDR2 SYGVKD. This CDR3 comprises 13 residues. The CDR3 spells CAISEQGVYGYTF. The DNA of the CDR3 is TGTGCCATCAGTGAACAGGGGGTCTATGGCTACACCTTC.

This chain joins TRBV2 and TRBJ2-3; TRBD2 matches 7 bases. This CDR3 is built from 14 residues. V dropped 8 bases and J dropped 0; count of bases not matched to a gene: 5. Germline V CDR1 and CDR2: SNHLY, FYNNEI. CDR3 in amino acids: CASGGGTSTDTQYF. In DNA form, the CDR3 reads TGTGCCAGCGGGGGAGGGACTAGCACAGATACGCAGTATTTT.

The chain carries TRBV5-6 and TRBJ2-3; possible D gene TRBD1, 8 bases. Trimming took 5 bases from V and 3 from J, leaving 16 bases between them. Germline assignment: CDR1 SGHDT and CDR2 YYEEEE. CDR3 length: 15 amino acids. The CDR3 loop reads CASRTQGGGTDTQYF. The DNA for the CDR3 is TGTGCCAGCAGGACACAGGGGGGAGGGACAGATACGCAGTATTTT. Combining the CDR3 with reference TRBV5-6 and TRBJ2-3 gives the whole variable domain DAGVTQSPTHLIKTRGQQVTLRCSPKSGHDTVSWYQQALGQGPQFIFQYYEEEERQRGNFPDRFSGHQFPNYSSELNVNALLLGDSALYLCASRTQGGGTDTQYFGPGTRLTVL.

This clone was counted a few times. The chain joins TRBV5-1 to TRBJ1-1; no definite D call. V lost 1 base and J 6 bases, leaving 10 bases between the germline ends. Germline V lookup: CDR1 SGHRS, CDR2 YFSETQ. The CDR3 sequence is 13 residues long. CDR3 nucleotides: TGCGCCAGCAGCTTGCAGGATTTCGCTGAAGCTTTCTTT. Protein: CASSLQDFAEAFF.

The chain uses TRBV6-1 and TRBJ2-3, with a possible D match to TRBD1 (6 bases). The CDR3 extends over 15 amino acids. The V end lost 2 bases, the J end lost 4 bases, and 13 bases lay between the germline ends. Germline loops: CDR1 MNHNS, CDR2 SASEGT. The CDR3 here is CASSEPGRGSDTQYF. The CDR3 DNA follows: TGTGCCAGCAGTGAACCAGGCAGGGGCTCAGATACGCAGTATTTT.

This clone was counted once. The CDR3 sequence is CASSSGTWGRTDTQYF. The CDR3 DNA reads TGTGCCAGCAGCTCCGGGACTTGGGGGCGCACAGATACGCAGTATTTT. The genes are TRBV11-2 and TRBJ2-3; D tentatively fits TRBD1 or TRBD2 (6 bases each). The CDR3 runs to 16 residues. Germline V gene sequence: CDR1 SGHAT, CDR2 FQNNGV. V lost 4 bases, J lost 1 base, and 15 bases lay in between. The full variable domain, rest sourced from reference TRBV11-2 and TRBJ2-3, is EAGVAQSPRYKIIEKRQSVAFWCNPISGHATLYWYQQILGQGPKLLIQFQNNGVVDDSQLPKDRFSAERLKGVDSTLKIQPAKLEDSAVYLCASSSGTWGRTDTQYFGPGTRLTVL.

The chain couples TRBV7-6 to TRBJ2-2; D is uncertain. The V gene lost 6 bases and the J gene lost 3 bases, with 5 bases spanning the gap. The CDR3 extends over 12 amino acids. The germline CDR1 and CDR2 sequences are SGHVS and FNYEAQ. CDR3 residues: CASSKDTGELFF. The CDR3 nucleotides read TGTGCCAGCAGTAAGGACACCGGGGAGCTGTTTTTT.

This chain connects TRBV6-1 to TRBJ1-1; maybe TRBD1 (5 bases). Germline V CDR1 and CDR2: MNHNS, SASEGT. V dropped 8 bases and J dropped 1 base, with 11 bases sitting between them. The CDR3 sequence is 13 residues long. The CDR3 DNA reads TGTGCCAGCCCGGCGGGGGAGAACACTGAAGCTTTCTTT. This gives the protein CASPAGENTEAFF.

The chain links TRBV7-2 to TRBJ2-7; the match to TRBD2 covers 8 bases. Trimming at V came to 5 bases and at J to 0 bases, leaving 6 bases not matched to a gene. In germline, CDR1 is SGHTA, CDR2 FQGNSA. The CDR3 length is 15 residues. DNA of the CDR3: TGTGCCAGCAGCCCTCGGACTAGCCCCTCCTACGAGCAGTACTTC. The encoded protein is CASSPRTSPSYEQYF.

The chain links TRBV7-9 to TRBJ1-5; D is uncertain. Germline V gives CDR1 SEHNR, CDR2 FQNEAQ (reference sequence). Trimming shortened V by 1 base and J by 7 bases, and 8 bases separated the two germline ends. This CDR3 has 13 residues. This CDR3 reads CASSLGNLQPQHF. The CDR3 DNA follows: TGTGCCAGCAGCTTAGGGAATTTGCAGCCCCAGCATTTT.